Each of the 18 T cell receptor beta chains below was sequenced from the same sample in a study of shared clonotypes between healthy human individuals. This table comes from immunoSEQ multiplex PCR, and its TCRdb copy is limited to in-frame clones, with some not included. The table lists about 600,000 clones, nearly 97% of them singletons. CD45RO-negative CD8 cells positively selected for CCR7 made up the naive population, which excluded terminally differentiated effector memory CD45RA+ cells. Sequenced: naive CD8+ T cells sorted from blood. Receptor source: a woman younger than 45 in good health.

This chain joins TRBV4-1 and TRBJ2-2, with D possibly being TRBD1 or TRBD2 (5 bases each). Germline CDR1 MGHRA, CDR2 YSYEKL. The CDR3 runs to 16 residues. V lost 0 bases and J lost 1, with 9 bases in between. In DNA, the CDR3 is TGCGCCAGCAGCCAAGACAAGGGACGGAACACCGGGGAGCTGTTTTTT. It encodes CASSQDKGRNTGELFF.

The rearrangement joins TRBV30 to TRBJ1-1, with D possibly being TRBD1 (6 bases). This CDR3 comprises 16 residues. V lost 2 bases and J lost 0, with 16 bases in between. CDR1 GTSNPN and CDR2 SVGIG come from the germline V gene (reference sequence). CDR3 in DNA: TGTGCCTGGAGTTTATACTGGGGGGCATTGAACACTGAAGCTTTCTTT. Translating it yields CAWSLYWGALNTEAFF.

DNA of the CDR3: TGTGCCAGCAGCGCGGGGAGCTCCTACAATGAGCAGTTCTTC. This translates into CASSAGSSYNEQFF. The V gene is TRBV2, the J gene TRBJ2-1; D perhaps matches TRBD2 (6 bases). This CDR3 is built from 14 residues. Germline V gives CDR1 SNHLY, CDR2 FYNNEI. The ends were cut back, 6 bases at V and 0 bases at J, with 9 bases in the middle.

The count of this clone is one. The CDR3 loop reads CASSLPGTSGNGEQFF. Written as DNA, the CDR3 is TGTGCCAGCAGCTTACCCGGGACTAGCGGGAACGGGGAGCAGTTCTTC. This rearrangement joins TRBV7-9 to TRBJ2-1, with TRBD2 identical over 13 bases. The CDR3 is 16 amino acids. V dropped 2 bases and J dropped 10; count of bases not matched to a gene: 8. Germline V gives CDR1 SEHNR, CDR2 FQNEAQ (reference sequence).

Comment on this clone: Other DNA sequences from this sample encode an identical CDR3 as well. The chain combines TRBV19 with TRBJ1-5; D remains ambiguous. Germline CDR1 LNHDA, CDR2 SQIVND (reference sequence). The V end was cut by 1 base, the J end by 0 bases, with 7 bases between. CDR3 size: 15 residues. CDR3 region: CASSIATLSNQPQHF. The CDR3 DNA sequence: TGTGCCAGTAGTATAGCGACTCTTAGCAATCAGCCCCAGCATTTT.

The chain uses TRBV4-2 and TRBJ2-1; 8 bases map to TRBD1. CDR3 length equals 15 residues. The J segment lost 2 bases and the V segment lost 5 bases, leaving 5 bases of the junction unmatched. In germline, CDR1 is LGHNA, CDR2 YNFKEQ. The DNA for the CDR3 is TGTGCCAGCAGCTCCGGACAGGGTCCCTACAATGAGCAGTTCTTC. It translates to CASSSGQGPYNEQFF.

This rearrangement joins TRBV30 to TRBJ2-5; D may be TRBD1 (7 bases). V was clipped by 1 base and J by 11 bases, with 20 bases between them. Germline V gives CDR1 GTSNPN, CDR2 SVGIG (reference sequence). This CDR3 has 14 residues. The CDR3 coding sequence is TGTGCCTGGAGTGGCCCAGGGGGGATAGGGGAGCAGTACTTC. This gives the protein CAWSGPGGIGEQYF.

This clone was detected once. This chain links TRBV4-2 with TRBJ2-1; D remains ambiguous. V dropped 0 bases and J dropped 6 bases, with 12 bases sitting between them. The CDR3 loop spans 15 amino acids. Germline V gene sequence: CDR1 LGHNA, CDR2 YNFKEQ. This CDR3 reads CASSQERAVGNEQFF. DNA of the CDR3: TGTGCCAGCAGCCAAGAAAGAGCCGTGGGCAATGAGCAGTTCTTC.

This clone was counted a single time. The chain is built from TRBV5-1 and TRBJ2-3; TRBD1 or TRBD2 may be the D gene (5 bases each). The germline V gene has CDR1 SGHRS and CDR2 YFSETQ. This CDR3 is built from 15 residues. V was cut by 3 bases and J by 4 bases, with 15 bases left in between. The CDR3 DNA is TGCGCCAGCAGCTGGGACGCGGAACGTGCAGATACGCAGTATTTT. Encoded protein: CASSWDAERADTQYF.

J is TRBJ2-7 and V is TRBV18, with TRBD2 matching 10 bases. The CDR3 consists of 17 residues. The germline V gene has CDR1 KGHSH and CDR2 LQKENI. V lost 3 bases to trimming and J lost 2 bases; unmatched junction nucleotides: 10. The CDR3 reads CASSPLAGVDRPYEQYF. The CDR3 region has the DNA TGTGCCAGCTCACCTCTAGCGGGAGTGGACCGGCCCTACGAGCAGTACTTC.

Here the CDR3 reads CASSVGDGGHEQYF. As DNA, the CDR3 is TGTGCCAGCAGCGTAGGTGATGGGGGGCACGAGCAGTACTTC. The rearrangement links TRBV9 to TRBJ2-7, with D possibly being TRBD1 or TRBD2 (6 bases each). The germline gives CDR1 SGDLS, CDR2 YYNGEE. Between the trimmed V and J ends, which lost 0 bases and 5 bases, there was a span of 12 bases. This CDR3 spans 14 amino acids. The variable domain in full, completed from reference TRBV9 and TRBJ2-7, reads DSGVTQTPKHLITATGQRVTLRCSPRSGDLSVYWYQQSLDQGLQFLIQYYNGEERAKGNILERFSAQQFPDLHSELNLSSLELGDSALYFCASSVGDGGHEQYFGPGTRLTVT.

A word on this clone: Other nucleotide sequences in the sample specify the same CDR3. The chain employs TRBV27 and TRBJ2-1; D perhaps matches TRBD2 (5 bases). V was pared by 2 bases and J by 8 bases, with 7 bases between. Germline loops: CDR1 MNHEY, CDR2 SMNVEV (reference sequence). The CDR3 loop spans 12 amino acids. Here the CDR3 reads CASSLLGDEQFF. Here the CDR3 DNA reads TGTGCCAGCAGTTTACTCGGGGATGAGCAGTTCTTC.

The chain recombines TRBV7-6 with TRBJ2-1, with TRBD1 matching over 9 bases. Germline V CDR1 and CDR2: SGHVS, FNYEAQ. CDR3 length: 18 residues. V trimming: 5 bases; J trimming: 3 bases; junction bases outside the gene matches: 14. This CDR3 is CASSPPNWRDRVYNEQFF. The CDR3 DNA is TGTGCCAGCAGCCCGCCCAATTGGAGGGACAGGGTCTACAATGAGCAGTTCTTC. The whole variable domain, filled in from reference TRBV7-6 and TRBJ2-1, reads GAGVSQSPRYKVTKRGQDVALRCDPISGHVSLYWYRQALGQGPEFLTYFNYEAQQDKSGLPNDRFSAERPEGSISTLTIQRTEQRDSAMYRCASSPPNWRDRVYNEQFFGPGTRLTVL.

The rearrangement joins TRBV2 to TRBJ2-7; 10 nucleotides line up with TRBD1. The CDR3 sequence is 15 residues long. Germline assignment: CDR1 SNHLY and CDR2 FYNNEI. The ends lost 5 bases at V and 6 bases at J; junction bases unmatched: 10. CDR3 DNA sequence: TGTGCCAGCAGTTACGGCCGGGACAGGGGTGGCGAGCAGTACTTC. Its translation is CASSYGRDRGGEQYF.

This rearrangement joins TRBV5-4 to TRBJ2-7, with TRBD2 matching over 11 bases. The length of the CDR3 is 14 residues. Germline loops: CDR1 SGHNT, CDR2 YYREEE (reference sequence). J lost 5 bases, V lost 4 bases, and 5 bases had no gene match. CDR3 residues: CASSPPGLADEQYF. The DNA of the CDR3 is TGTGCCAGCAGCCCTCCGGGACTAGCGGACGAGCAGTACTTC.

This rearrangement joins TRBV5-6 to TRBJ2-7; D gene ambiguous. CDR3 length: 13 amino acids. Germline CDR1 SGHDT, CDR2 YYEEEE. Trimming cost V 3 bases and J 7 bases, with 14 bases left between them. The CDR3 sequence: CASSYRTVEEQYF. The CDR3 DNA is TGTGCCAGCAGCTATAGGACGGTGGAGGAGCAGTACTTC. Full variable domain (missing parts from reference TRBV5-6 and TRBJ2-7): DAGVTQSPTHLIKTRGQQVTLRCSPKSGHDTVSWYQQALGQGPQFIFQYYEEEERQRGNFPDRFSGHQFPNYSSELNVNALLLGDSALYLCASSYRTVEEQYFGPGTRLTVT.

The chain employs TRBV6-5 and TRBJ2-2, with 8 bases that match TRBD2. V lost 7 bases and J lost 4; bases outside the gene matches: 2. Germline CDR1 and CDR2: MNHEY and SVGAGI. The CDR3 has 13 amino acids. The CDR3 DNA follows: TGTGCCAGCACGGGGGGGGCCACCGGGGAGCTGTTTTTT. Translating it yields CASTGGATGELFF.

V usage is TRBV7-9 and J usage is TRBJ1-1; TRBD1 agrees at 9 bases. The V gene end was trimmed by 1 base and the J gene end by 5 bases; junction bases not matched to a gene: 5. This CDR3 region has 15 residues. Germline loops: CDR1 SEHNR, CDR2 FQNEAQ (reference sequence). The CDR3 bases are TGTGCCAGCAGCTTAGTTACAGGGGGCAAGACTGAAGCTTTCTTT. Its protein product is CASSLVTGGKTEAFF. Full variable domain (outside the CDR3, taken from reference TRBV7-9 and TRBJ1-1): DTGVSQNPRHKITKRGQNVTFRCDPISEHNRLYWYRQTLGQGPEFLTYFQNEAQLEKSRLLSDRFSAERPKGSFSTLEIQRTEQGDSAMYLCASSLVTGGKTEAFFGQGTRLTVV.